What follows are 14 T cell receptor beta chains derived from one specimen sequenced in a study of blood T cell repertoires in COVID-19. Repertoires were generated with immunoSEQ multiplex PCR, while TCRdb's copy carries only in-frame clones and drops some. This sample carries about 260,000 clones, approximately 90% of them seen once, and the ten largest clones take about 2.2%. Specimen: peripheral blood. Receptors originate from a woman aged 45-65 years who had recovered from COVID-19.

The chain has TRBV5-4 and TRBJ2-7; 12 nucleotides match TRBD1. This CDR3 is 14 amino acids long. V lost 3 bases to trimming and J lost 5 bases; unmatched junction nucleotides: 3. Per the germline V gene, CDR1 is SGHNT and CDR2 is YYREEE (reference sequence). The CDR3 region has the DNA TGTGCCAGCAGCTGGGGACAGGGGGCCAACGAGCAGTACTTC. Encoded protein: CASSWGQGANEQYF.

The V call is TRBV15, the J call TRBJ2-7, with D perhaps TRBD1 (6 bases). This CDR3 is built from 14 residues. The V and J ends lost 2 bases and 3 bases respectively, with 11 bases between them. The germline V gene encodes CDR1 LNHNV and CDR2 YYDKDF (reference sequence). This chain's CDR3 is CATSRTGLNYEQYF. CDR3 nucleotides: TGTGCCACCAGCAGAACAGGGTTAAACTACGAGCAGTACTTC.

This chain joins TRBV28 and TRBJ1-4; 9 nucleotides agree with TRBD1. The V gene end was trimmed by 7 bases and the J gene end by 5 bases; junction bases not matched to a gene: 2. The CDR3 is made up of 13 amino acids. From germline, CDR1 is MDHEN and CDR2 SYDVKM. For the CDR3, the DNA is TGTGCCAGCACCGGGACAGGGAATGAAAAACTGTTTTTT. Its translation: CASTGTGNEKLFF.

This chain connects TRBV7-2 to TRBJ1-2, with D maybe TRBD1 (6 bases). CDR3 length equals 14 residues. Germline V CDR1 and CDR2: SGHTA, FQGNSA. The V end was cut by 5 bases, the J end by 7 bases, with 17 bases between. The CDR3 region has the DNA TGTGCCAGCAGCGGGGGGGGCTGGCAAGGTGGCTACACCTTC. Its translation is CASSGGGWQGGYTF. Using reference TRBV7-2 and TRBJ1-2 for the parts outside the CDR3, the full variable domain is GAGVSQSPSNKVTEKGKDVELRCDPISGHTALYWYRQSLGQGLEFLIYFQGNSAPDKSGLPSDRFSAERTGGSVSTLTIQRTQQEDSAVYLCASSGGGWQGGYTFGSGTRLTVV.

This chain connects TRBV7-2 to TRBJ1-4; D call uncertain. The CDR3 runs 15 residues. Germline V gene lookup returns CDR1 SGHTA and CDR2 FQGNSA. Between the trimmed V and J ends, which lost 5 bases and 0 bases, there was a span of 10 bases. The CDR3 coding sequence is TGTGCCAGCAGCCTAAAGAAAGCAACTAATGAAAAACTGTTTTTT. It is translated as CASSLKKATNEKLFF.

The chain couples TRBV11-2 to TRBJ2-3; no reliable D call. Per the germline V gene, CDR1 is SGHAT and CDR2 is FQNNGV. The CDR3 length is 13 residues. The V end was cut by 0 bases, the J end by 2 bases, with 3 bases between. The CDR3 protein is CASSLDNTDTQYF. CDR3 sequence (DNA): TGTGCCAGCAGCTTAGACAACACAGATACGCAGTATTTT.

This chain uses TRBV7-6 with TRBJ2-7, with D maybe TRBD1 (6 bases). The germline V and J ends were trimmed by 5 bases and 6 bases, with 23 bases remaining between them. Germline V gives CDR1 SGHVS, CDR2 FNYEAQ. The CDR3 length is 16 residues. This CDR3 reads CASSPGQGKGNREQYF. The CDR3 nucleotides read TGTGCCAGCAGCCCGGGGCAGGGGAAGGGTAATCGCGAGCAGTACTTC.

The rearrangement uses TRBV5-8 and TRBJ1-1; a weak D match, TRBD1 (5 bases). The CDR3 is made up of 13 amino acids. Germline V CDR1 and CDR2: SGHTS, YDEGEE. Trimming removed 4 bases from V and 8 bases from J, with 15 bases in between. The CDR3 region is CASSVTAVGEAFF. The CDR3 bases are TGTGCCAGCAGCGTGACAGCTGTGGGCGAAGCTTTCTTT.

The V and J genes are TRBV5-4 and TRBJ2-7, with 9 bases aligning to TRBD2. The CDR3 contains 19 residues. The ends lost 4 bases at V and 0 bases at J; junction bases unmatched: 17. Germline-derived CDR1 and CDR2 are SGHNT and YYREEE (reference sequence). The CDR3: CASSPLGGRATHSSYEQYF. The CDR3 nucleotides are TGTGCCAGCAGCCCTTTAGGCGGGAGGGCCACGCATAGCTCCTACGAGCAGTACTTC.

The chain joins TRBV19 to TRBJ1-2, with D unresolved. Germline CDR1 reads LNHDA; CDR2 reads SQIVND (reference sequence). The CDR3 extends over 14 amino acids. The V end was cut by 7 bases, the J end by 9 bases, with 21 bases between. The CDR3, as DNA: TGTGCCAGTACCCTGCGCTTTAACCTTTTCCGCTACACCTTC. Its protein is CASTLRFNLFRYTF.

The V gene is TRBV6-5, the J gene TRBJ2-1, with a weak D call TRBD1 (6 bases). V was cut by 7 bases and J by 3 bases, with 16 bases left in between. CDR1 is MNHEY and CDR2 is SVGAGI in the germline V gene. This CDR3 region has 15 residues. The CDR3 region has the DNA TGTGCCAGCAACGCAAAGGGGGACCGCTACAATGAGCAGTTCTTC. This encodes CASNAKGDRYNEQFF.

As concerns this clone: The junction departs from the called germline gene at one end, perhaps through a read error. V and J are TRBV7-7 and TRBJ2-2, with 9 bases lining up with TRBD1. Germline CDR1 SSHAT, CDR2 FNYEAQ (reference sequence). This CDR3 has 16 amino acids. CDR3 DNA: TGTGCTAGCAGCTTGGGGGGACAGGGACTCACCGGGGAGCTGTTTTTT. It is translated as CASSLGGQGLTGELFF. Filled out from reference TRBV7-7 and TRBJ2-2, the complete variable domain reads GAGVSQSPRYKVTKRGQDVTLRCDPISSHATLYWYQQALGQGPEFLTYFNYEAQPDKSGLPSDRFSAERPEGSISTLTIQRTEQRDSAMYRCASSLGGQGLTGELFFGEGSRLTVL.

This chain joins TRBV7-9 and TRBJ1-1, with 10 bases that match TRBD1. The CDR3 has 13 amino acids. Germline trimming cut 5 bases from V and 7 bases from J; bases unmatched to any gene: 4. Germline CDR1 reads SEHNR; CDR2 reads FQNEAQ (reference sequence). DNA of the CDR3: TGTGCCAGCAGCGTACGGGACAGGGGTGAAGCTTTCTTT. It encodes CASSVRDRGEAFF.

The chain joins TRBV15 to TRBJ2-7; D uncertain. With 0 bases removed from V and 0 bases from J, the gap between germline ends came to 12 bases. Per germline, CDR1 LNHNV and CDR2 YYDKDF (reference sequence). This CDR3 region has 16 residues. In DNA form, the CDR3 reads TGTGCCACCAGCAGAGAGAGGTCGGCGAGCTCCTACGAGCAGTACTTC. Its translation is CATSRERSASSYEQYF.